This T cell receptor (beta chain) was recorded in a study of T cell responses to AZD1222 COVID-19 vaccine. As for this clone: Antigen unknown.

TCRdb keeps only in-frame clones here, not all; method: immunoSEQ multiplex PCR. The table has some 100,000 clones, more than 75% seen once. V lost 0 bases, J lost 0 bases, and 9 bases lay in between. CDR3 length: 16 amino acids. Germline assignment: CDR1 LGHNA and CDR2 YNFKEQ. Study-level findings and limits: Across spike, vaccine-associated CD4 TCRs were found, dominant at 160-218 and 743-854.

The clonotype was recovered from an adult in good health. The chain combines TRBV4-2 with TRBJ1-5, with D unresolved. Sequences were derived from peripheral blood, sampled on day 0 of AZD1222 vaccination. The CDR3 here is CASSQEAAYSNQPQHF. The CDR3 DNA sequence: TGTGCCAGCAGCCAAGAGGCCGCTTATAGCAATCAGCCCCAGCATTTT.